The clone carrying this T cell receptor beta chain was seen only a few times. Its antigen is not known. This specimen belongs to a study of beta chain features in type 1 diabetes. Overall study context: The study examined roughly 110,000,000 sorted cells across all samples. Study outcomes and limitations: Shorter TCRB CDR3s, moderately but significantly so, were found in Type 1 diabetes patients in all four CD4+ subsets. In comparison with healthy donors, patients had naive, central memory and Treg TCRB repertoires that appeared more similar. The study notes PCR might favor shorter templates equally in patients and controls.

Since all of the isolated RNA was reverse transcribed, expressed TCRB transcripts were what got sequenced. Sequenced by immunoSEQ multiplex PCR; TCRdb stores in-frame clones only, minus some. The sample records roughly 150,000 clones, roughly 8% being singletons. The germline CDR1 and CDR2 sequences are SGHRS and YFSETQ. J was trimmed by 8 bases and V by 3 bases; bases with no gene match: 5. The CDR3 is 16 amino acids. V and J are TRBV5-1 and TRBJ2-1, with 16 positions matching TRBD2. This TCR was recovered from a man between 18 and 35 years old with type 1 diabetes. The sequenced sample was central memory CD4+ T cells from blood. The CDR3 sequence: CASSSTGTSGGDEQFF. CDR3 bases: TGCGCCAGCAGCTCTACCGGGACTAGCGGGGGGGATGAGCAGTTCTTC.